Sequencing of this T cell receptor (beta chain) was carried out in a study of T cells in tumors after PD-1 blockade (dated by TCRdb to the late 2010s). In the study overall: Patients with prior checkpoint blockade, systemic immunosuppressant use, or recent radiotherapy or other anti-cancer therapy within 4 weeks were excluded. Patients received pembrolizumab 200 mg every 3 weeks or cemiplimab 350 mg every 2 weeks. A subset of patients also received ongoing daily vismodegib 150 mg during anti-PD-1 treatment. An average of around 120,000 TCR templates (range 24,679-257,772) and about 38,000 unique clonotypes was obtained for peripheral blood samples. Paired single-cell RNA and TCR sequencing was performed on site-matched tumors from BCC or SCC patients before and after anti-PD-1 therapy. Bulk TCR sequencing was performed on 10 to 11 peripheral blood samples from about five patients to compare blood and tumor clonotypes. RECIST version 1.1 was the standard used to evaluate clinical response.

The immunoSEQ platform was used to carry out deep TCRbeta sequencing. In the original analysis: For further analysis, only productive rearrangements were exported from the immunoSEQ Analyzer. Bulk TCRbeta clonotypes were assigned T cell phenotypes by matching to single-cell RNA+TCR-seq clones sharing the same TCRbeta sequence. Tumor enrichment of a clone was calculated by dividing the clone's tumor frequency by the clone's PBMC frequency, both taken from bulk TCR sequencing. TCRs were grouped by GLIPH into specificity groups, defined as clusters of distinct TCRs likely recognizing common antigens via shared CDR3 motifs. Sourced from immuneACCESS, this table was stored by TCRdb with only in-frame sequences that have V and J called. A share of the clones is absent; for the studies checked, an unresolved V gene accounts for under half, and the remainder has no known explanation. V, J and clone size are taken as reported in that table, and D and trimming were inferred from the DNA itself. This sample has about 63,000 clones in its table, and over 65% of those were observed once. The biggest ten clones account for 4.7% of the sample.

This clone has just a few counts. Its specific antigen is unknown. No clone much larger than this one lies a single base away; base qualities are absent. The sample's time point, from its label and the paper: after anti-PD-1 therapy. Genomic DNA extracted from tumor biopsies or peripheral blood was used for bulk TCRbeta sequencing, with input ranging from 616 ng to 6,004 ng. All patients had histologically proven advanced or metastatic basal or squamous cell carcinoma and were poor candidates for surgical resection. Of the approximately 12 patients making up the basal cell carcinoma cohort, 8 underwent bulk tumor TCR sequencing. Overall results and qualifications from the work: Where the novel T cell clones came from was not identified, and possible sources could include lymphoid organs or rare unexpanded clones inside the tumor or in the tumor periphery. About 41% of tumor TCR clonotypes were detected in blood, and some novel exhausted tumor clones were observed in pre-treatment blood, which was taken as suggesting peripheral recruitment.

The CDR3 covers 13 residues, taking in both the cysteine and the phenylalanine. Just the 39-base CDR3 DNA is kept, in frame starting at base 1. Trimming costs V 3 bases and J 1 base, and their ends lie 7 bases apart. Based on the germline V gene, the CDR1 and CDR2 sequences are ENHRY and SYGVKD. The chain uses TRBV10-3 and TRBJ2-7; the D gene is unclear. The sequence came from a human donor with basal cell carcinoma. Here the sequenced sample was PBMCs, taken after anti-PD-1 treatment. The DNA sequence follows: TGTGCCATCAGTGATCAGAAGTCCTACGAGCAGTACTTC. The encoded protein is CAISDQKSYEQYF.